This T cell receptor (beta chain) originates from a study of CD8+CD57+ T cells in acquired aplastic anemia. The germline CDR1 and CDR2 sequences are ENHRY and SYGVKD. This CDR3 has 14 amino acids. With V trimmed by 6 bases and J by 10 bases, 7 bases remained unmatched. This clonotype occurred once. The template used for profiling TCR beta VDJ and CDR3 was genomic DNA. MiXCR, run by TCRdb on the reads, gives a single entry per CDR3 protein. The profile shows roughly 190,000 distinct CDR3 sequences, about 53% of them singletons. This clonotype was sampled from a human donor in good health, serving as a control. This chain uses TRBV10-3 with TRBJ1-4, with 11 bases that match TRBD1. The material sequenced was sorted CD4+, CD8+, or CD8+CD57+ T cells (not recorded which) from PBMCs. This CDR3 reads CAIRGQGDQGKLFF. CDR3 bases: TGTGCCATCAGGGGACAGGGGGATCAAGGAAAACTGTTTTTT.